This TCR beta chain is from a study of T-cell reconstitution after alpha-beta-depleted transplantation in children. Trimming at V came to 2 bases and at J to 6 bases, leaving 16 bases not matched to a gene. Germline V CDR1 and CDR2: MNHEY, SVGEGT. This CDR3 has 18 residues. Preparation of the TCRbeta library involved a method that used unique molecular identifiers. Each CDR3 protein gets one entry after TCRdb re-called the PCR reads with MiXCR. The sample carries about 500,000 distinct CDR3 sequences, approximately 32% recorded once. Sequencing was performed on PBMCs from the stem cell graft donor, taken from the stem cell graft. The chain is built from TRBV6-2 or TRBV6-3 and TRBJ2-1; TRBD1 aligns across 7 bases. This sequence originates from a human donor who donated a stem cell graft to a child with aplastic anemia. In nucleotides, the CDR3 is TGTGCCAGCAGTTACGGGTTTTCCGAGACAGGGCCCGTCAATGAGCAGTTCTTC. Translated, it gives CASSYGFSETGPVNEQFF.